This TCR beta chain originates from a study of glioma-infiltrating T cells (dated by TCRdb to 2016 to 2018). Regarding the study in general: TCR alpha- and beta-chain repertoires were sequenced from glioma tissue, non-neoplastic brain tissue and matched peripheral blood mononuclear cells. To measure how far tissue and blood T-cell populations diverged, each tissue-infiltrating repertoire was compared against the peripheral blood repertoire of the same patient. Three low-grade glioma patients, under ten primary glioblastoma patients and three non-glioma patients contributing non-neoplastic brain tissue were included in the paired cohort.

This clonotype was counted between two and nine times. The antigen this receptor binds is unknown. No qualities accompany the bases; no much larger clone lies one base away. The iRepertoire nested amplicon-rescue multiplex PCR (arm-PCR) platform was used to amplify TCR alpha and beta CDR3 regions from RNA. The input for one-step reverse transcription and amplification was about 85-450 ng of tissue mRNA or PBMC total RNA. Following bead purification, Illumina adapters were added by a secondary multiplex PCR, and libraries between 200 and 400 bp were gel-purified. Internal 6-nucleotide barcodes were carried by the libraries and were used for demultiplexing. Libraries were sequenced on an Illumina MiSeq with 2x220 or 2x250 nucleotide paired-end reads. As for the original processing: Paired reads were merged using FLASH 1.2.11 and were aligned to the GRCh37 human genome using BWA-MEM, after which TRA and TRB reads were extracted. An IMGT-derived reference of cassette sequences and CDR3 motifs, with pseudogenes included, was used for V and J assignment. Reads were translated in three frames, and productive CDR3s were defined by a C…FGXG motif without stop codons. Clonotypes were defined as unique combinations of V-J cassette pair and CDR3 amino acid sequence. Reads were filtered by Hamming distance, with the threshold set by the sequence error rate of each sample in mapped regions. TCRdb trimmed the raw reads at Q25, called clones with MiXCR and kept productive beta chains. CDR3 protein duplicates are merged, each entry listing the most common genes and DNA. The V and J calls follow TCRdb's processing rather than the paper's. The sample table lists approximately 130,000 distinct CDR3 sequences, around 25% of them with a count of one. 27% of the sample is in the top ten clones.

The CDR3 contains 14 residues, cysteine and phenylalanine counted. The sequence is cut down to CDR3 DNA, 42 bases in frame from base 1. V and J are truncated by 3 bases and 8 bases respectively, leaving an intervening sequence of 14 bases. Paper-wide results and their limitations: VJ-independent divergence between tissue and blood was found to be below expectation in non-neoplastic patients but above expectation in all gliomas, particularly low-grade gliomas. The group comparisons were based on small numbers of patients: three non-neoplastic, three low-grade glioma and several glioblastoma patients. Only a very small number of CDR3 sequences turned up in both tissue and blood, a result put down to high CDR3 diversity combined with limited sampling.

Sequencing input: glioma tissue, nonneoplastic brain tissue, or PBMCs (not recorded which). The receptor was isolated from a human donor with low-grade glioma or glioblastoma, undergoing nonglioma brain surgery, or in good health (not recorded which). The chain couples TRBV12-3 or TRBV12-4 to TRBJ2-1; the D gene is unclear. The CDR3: CASSFLPTNHEQFF. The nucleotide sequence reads TGTGCCAGCAGTTTCTTGCCCACCAACCATGAGCAGTTCTTC.